These 17 T cell receptor beta chains were sequenced from one sample in a study of T cell responses to AZD1222 COVID-19 vaccine. Repertoires were generated with immunoSEQ multiplex PCR, while TCRdb's copy carries only in-frame clones and drops some. The repertoire includes approximately 150,000 clones, 80% to 95% of them detected once, and more than 3% sits in the top ten. The sequencing used peripheral blood, collected 28 days after the second AZD1222 dose. The receptors stem from an adult who received the AZD1222 COVID-19 vaccine.

The V gene is TRBV6-5, the J gene TRBJ1-5; a possible D gene is TRBD1 (6 bases). The CDR3 runs to 15 residues. From germline, CDR1 is MNHEY and CDR2 SVGAGI. Trimming pared 4 bases from V and 1 base from J, leaving 11 bases between. In DNA form, the CDR3 reads TGTGCCAGCAGTTCACAGGGAGGGAGCAATCAGCCCCAGCATTTT. Its protein is CASSSQGGSNQPQHF.

V is TRBV7-9 and J is TRBJ1-2; 9 nucleotides match TRBD1. Germline values: CDR1 SEHNR, CDR2 FQNEAQ (reference sequence). The CDR3 loop spans 16 amino acids. V trimming: 5 bases; J trimming: 6 bases; junction bases outside the gene matches: 13. The CDR3 loop is CASSPETGGNRDGYTF. The CDR3 DNA reads TGTGCCAGCAGCCCCGAGACAGGGGGTAACAGGGATGGCTACACCTTC.

The sample holds one count of this clone. The chain couples TRBV4-1 to TRBJ1-5; D not resolved. V shed 4 bases and J shed 3 bases, with 10 bases lying between them. The CDR3 spans 14 residues. The germline V gene encodes CDR1 MGHRA and CDR2 YSYEKL. The DNA of the CDR3 is TGCGCCAGCAGCCGAAAGAGTACCAATCAGCCCCAGCATTTT. Its translation: CASSRKSTNQPQHF.

This clone appeared a few times. This rearrangement joins TRBV4-3 to TRBJ2-3; D is uncertain. V gave up 0 bases and J gave up 6 bases, with 7 bases separating them. The CDR3 runs to 13 residues. CDR1 LGHNA and CDR2 YSLEER come from the germline V gene. In DNA, the CDR3 is TGCGCCAGCAGCCAAGATCAACCTGATACGCAGTATTTT. Protein product: CASSQDQPDTQYF.

This rearrangement joins TRBV27 to TRBJ1-2; no definite D call. V gave up 8 bases and J gave up 2 bases, with 12 bases separating them. This CDR3 contains 13 residues. Germline V lookup: CDR1 MNHEY, CDR2 SMNVEV (reference sequence). The DNA of the CDR3 is TGTGCCAGCGGCAGAGGGTCCAACTATGGCTACACCTTC. Its translation is CASGRGSNYGYTF.

This sequence joins TRBV5-1 and TRBJ2-7, with D possibly called TRBD1 or TRBD2 (5 bases each). The CDR3 is made up of 15 amino acids. V was cut by 1 base and J by 2 bases, with 13 bases left in between. Germline V gives CDR1 SGHRS, CDR2 YFSETQ. The CDR3 protein is CASSLYGARTYEQYF. The CDR3 region has the DNA TGCGCCAGCAGCTTGTACGGGGCCCGAACCTACGAGCAGTACTTC.

This clone was detected a few times. This chain uses TRBV9 with TRBJ2-2, with 12 nucleotides matching TRBD2. The CDR3 runs to 17 residues. V lost 0 bases and J lost 5; bases outside the gene matches: 5. CDR1 SGDLS and CDR2 YYNGEE come from the germline V gene. The CDR3 sequence is CASSVGLAGVETGELFF. CDR3 in DNA: TGTGCCAGCAGCGTAGGACTAGCGGGAGTAGAGACCGGGGAGCTGTTTTTT.

The J gene is TRBJ1-3, the V gene TRBV7-8, with TRBD1 as a possible D gene (5 bases). The length of the CDR3 is 15 residues. With 4 bases removed from V and 5 bases from J, the gap between germline ends came to 15 bases. Germline V gene sequence: CDR1 SGHVS, CDR2 FQNEAQ. CDR3 in DNA: TGTGCCAGCAGCTGGGCCGGGGGTGAGAGAAACACCATATATTTT. It specifies CASSWAGGERNTIYF.

The chain combines TRBV28 with TRBJ2-7; 8 bases are a match to TRBD1. CDR3 size: 12 residues. Trimming cost V 10 bases and J 4 bases; bases outside gene matches: 6. Per germline, CDR1 MDHEN and CDR2 SYDVKM. The chain's CDR3 is CATTRTGYEQYF. CDR3 nucleotide sequence: TGTGCCACCACCAGGACAGGGTACGAGCAGTACTTC.

The chain uses TRBV3-1 (or the pseudogene TRBV3-2) and TRBJ2-7; 11 bases agree with TRBD2. Germline trimming cut 4 bases from V and 6 bases from J; bases unmatched to any gene: 5. The germline CDR1 and CDR2 sequences are LGHDT and YNNKEL (reference sequence). The length of the CDR3 is 14 residues. The CDR3 loop is CASSPMLAGGEQYF. The CDR3 DNA reads TGTGCCAGCAGCCCCATGCTAGCGGGAGGCGAGCAGTACTTC.

This clone occurred a few times. This chain links TRBV6-1 with TRBJ1-2, with 8 bases fitting TRBD1. J was trimmed by 4 bases and V by 2 bases; bases with no gene match: 6. Germline V gene data show CDR1 as MNHNS and CDR2 as SASEGT. The CDR3 totals 15 residues. In nucleotides, the CDR3 is TGTGCCAGCAGTGAAACCGGACAGGGTGTCTATGGCTACACCTTC. Its translation: CASSETGQGVYGYTF.

This clone has only one observation. CDR3 sequence reads: CASSLVQLTGEGTEAFF. The CDR3 DNA is TGCGCCAGCAGCTTGGTCCAATTGACAGGGGAGGGCACTGAAGCTTTCTTT. V gene TRBV5-1 combines with J gene TRBJ1-1; 8 positions agree with TRBD1. CDR3 length: 17 amino acids. Germline-derived CDR1 and CDR2 are SGHRS and YFSETQ. The junction had 11 bases not matched to a gene; V was cut back by 0 bases and J by 4 bases.

The chain carries TRBV5-1 and TRBJ1-3; D unclear. Germline lookup yields CDR1 SGHRS and CDR2 YFSETQ. Trimming left V 1 base short and J 0 bases short, with 11 bases between. CDR3 size: 16 residues. The CDR3 reads CASSLTAFLSGNTIYF. The CDR3 bases are TGCGCCAGCAGCTTGACAGCCTTCCTCTCTGGAAACACCATATATTTT.

CDR3 bases: TGTGCCAGCAGCTCGAGGAGCCATAGCACAGATACGCAGTATTTT. It yields the protein CASSSRSHSTDTQYF. J is TRBJ2-3 and V is TRBV7-9, with unresolved D. There are 15 residues in the CDR3. Looked up from germline, CDR1 is SEHNR and CDR2 is FQNEAQ (reference sequence). V was clipped by 4 bases and J by 0 bases, with 11 bases between them.

The gene calls are TRBV6-5 and TRBJ1-4; maybe TRBD1 (5 bases). V was pared by 6 bases and J by 10 bases, with 12 bases between. This CDR3 region has 12 residues. From germline, CDR1 is MNHEY and CDR2 SVGAGI. CDR3 sequence (DNA): TGTGCCAGCAGCTTCGACAGAAGAAAACTGTTTTTT. Amino acid sequence: CASSFDRRKLFF.

The chain recombines TRBV6-5 with TRBJ2-1, with 8 bases fitting TRBD2. V trimming: 6 bases; J trimming: 3 bases; junction bases outside the gene matches: 7. Germline V gene sequence: CDR1 MNHEY, CDR2 SVGAGI. The CDR3 has 15 amino acids. In DNA form, the CDR3 reads TGTGCCAGCAGCCCCACTAGCGGCAGCTACAATGAGCAGTTCTTC. This gives the protein CASSPTSGSYNEQFF.

The gene calls are TRBV24-1 and TRBJ1-2; no firm D call. CDR1 is KGHDR, CDR2 SFDVKD, per germline. Trimming left V 3 bases short and J 4 bases short, with 8 bases between. The CDR3 runs to 13 residues. DNA for the CDR3: TGTGCCACCAGTGATGCTAGCTTCTATGGCTACACCTTC. This translates into CATSDASFYGYTF.